A selection of T cell receptor beta chains follows, all from one sample in a study of OX40 agonist ivuxolimab in advanced cancers. Produced via immunoSEQ multiplex PCR; TCRdb's table is partial and in-frame only. The table records about 68,000 clones, 84% of them present only once. The sample in question was CD4+ or CD8+ T cells sorted from blood, obtained in a trial of the OX40 agonist ivuxolimab. These receptors were taken from an adult with an advanced solid tumor such as melanoma, head and neck, liver or kidney cancer. The CDR3 runs from the conserved cysteine through the conserved F or W. The D gene is left open where the match is weak. Size is stated for part of the rows, as once, few or many counts, or as a class when the clone is expanded.

j_gene,abundance,d_gene,v_gene,CDR3aa,CDR3nt
TRBJ2-7,once,NA,TRBV27,CASSRRQGGGEQYF,TGTGCCAGCAGCCGACGACAGGGCGGGGGCGAGCAGTACTTC
TRBJ2-1,NA,NA,TRBV2,CASSRGNEQFF,TGTGCCAGCAGTAGGGGCAATGAGCAGTTCTTC
TRBJ1-3,NA,NA,TRBV21-1,CASSKGKGGNTIYF,TGTGCCAGCAGCAAAGGGAAGGGGGGAAACACCATATATTTT
TRBJ1-5,NA,NA,TRBV29-1,CSVVFGGELNQPQHF,TGCAGCGTTGTGTTCGGGGGAGAACTAAATCAGCCCCAGCATTTT
TRBJ1-3,NA,TRBD1,TRBV28,CASSFSDRHISGNTIYF,TGTGCCAGCAGTTTTTCGGACAGGCACATCTCTGGAAACACCATATATTTT
TRBJ2-5,NA,NA,TRBV28,CASSILGETQYF,TGTGCCAGCAGCATCTTGGGGGAGACCCAGTACTTC
TRBJ1-1,NA,NA,TRBV7-8,CASSPLGAGPTEAFF,TGTGCCAGCAGTCCCCTTGGGGCGGGGCCAACTGAAGCTTTCTTT
TRBJ2-3,NA,NA,TRBV15,CATSRDYALGTDTQYF,TGTGCCACCAGCAGAGATTACGCCCTGGGCACAGATACGCAGTATTTT
TRBJ2-7,NA,NA,TRBV7-8,CASRWPGGNEQYF,TGTGCCAGCAGGTGGCCCGGAGGCAACGAGCAGTACTTC
TRBJ2-1,NA,NA,TRBV7-2,CASSLVQNNEQFF,TGTGCCAGCAGCTTAGTACAGAACAATGAGCAGTTCTTC
TRBJ1-3,NA,NA,TRBV4-1,CASSQDVYSGNTIYF,TGCGCCAGCAGCCAAGATGTATACTCTGGAAACACCATATATTTT
TRBJ1-1,NA,NA,TRBV28,CASSFTPHANTEAFF,TGTGCCAGCAGTTTTACCCCCCACGCGAACACTGAAGCTTTCTTT
TRBJ1-1,NA,NA,TRBV29-1,CSAGENTEAFF,TGCAGCGCCGGTGAGAACACTGAAGCTTTCTTT
TRBJ1-4,NA,TRBD1,TRBV28,CASSFREGQGVEKLFF,TGTGCCAGCAGTTTCCGGGAGGGACAGGGAGTCGAAAAACTGTTTTTT
TRBJ2-1,once,NA,TRBV5-5,CASSRGLAPDEQFF,TGTGCCAGCAGCCGAGGTTTGGCCCCTGATGAGCAGTTCTTC
TRBJ2-5,NA,NA,TRBV10-3,CAISDGTAGGETQYF,TGTGCCATCAGTGATGGGACAGCCGGGGGGGAGACCCAGTACTTC
TRBJ2-2,NA,NA,TRBV18,CASSRGTTNTGELFF,TGTGCCAGCTCACGCGGGACAACGAACACCGGGGAGCTGTTTTTT
TRBJ2-7,NA,NA,TRBV6-4,CASSVTRGGEQYF,TGTGCCAGCAGTGTGACTAGAGGAGGCGAGCAGTACTTC
TRBJ1-1,few,TRBD1,TRBV9,CASSAGTANTEAFF,TGTGCCAGCAGTGCCGGGACAGCTAACACTGAAGCTTTCTTT
TRBJ2-3,NA,NA,TRBV19,CASSVGSVADTQYF,TGTGCCAGTAGTGTGGGAAGCGTGGCAGATACGCAGTATTTT
TRBJ2-4,NA,NA,TRBV7-9,CASSNKWGGEAKNIQYF,TGTGCCAGCAGCAACAAATGGGGCGGTGAAGCCAAAAACATTCAGTACTTC
TRBJ2-7,NA,TRBD2,TRBV19,CASSIPGGPTEQYF,TGTGCCAGTAGTATACCGGGAGGGCCAACCGAGCAGTACTTC
TRBJ2-2,NA,TRBD1,TRBV19,CASRPTPGQSTGELFF,TGTGCCAGTAGACCTACGCCGGGACAGAGCACCGGGGAGCTGTTTTTT
TRBJ2-5,NA,NA,TRBV25-1,CASSWHNQETQYF,TGTGCCAGCAGTTGGCACAACCAAGAGACCCAGTACTTC
TRBJ2-5,NA,NA,TRBV5-1,CASSLVQGAGEETQYF,TGCGCCAGCAGCTTGGTCCAGGGGGCGGGAGAAGAGACCCAGTACTTC
TRBJ1-4,NA,NA,TRBV5-6,CASSLAGINEKLFF,TGTGCCAGCAGCTTGGCAGGGATTAATGAAAAACTGTTTTTT
TRBJ2-5,NA,NA,TRBV19,CASSISPQEQETQYF,TGTGCCAGTAGTATCTCCCCCCAGGAGCAAGAGACCCAGTACTTC
TRBJ2-7,NA,TRBD1,TRBV7-2,CASSPDRASYEQYF,TGTGCCAGCAGCCCGGACAGGGCTTCCTACGAGCAGTACTTC
TRBJ2-1,many,TRBD2,TRBV9,CASSVDRPGGSDNEQFF,TGTGCCAGCAGCGTAGACCGCCCCGGCGGGAGCGACAATGAGCAGTTCTTC
TRBJ1-4,NA,NA,TRBV5-4,CASSLEGNGEKLFF,TGTGCCAGCAGCTTGGAGGGAAACGGGGAAAAACTGTTTTTT
TRBJ1-5,once,NA,TRBV7-2,CASSLSVLSNQPQHF,TGTGCCAGCAGCTTGTCGGTACTTAGCAATCAGCCCCAGCATTTT
TRBJ2-1,NA,TRBD2,TRBV28,CASSWGGGGRAFEQFF,TGTGCCAGCAGTTGGGGGGGAGGCGGGAGGGCCTTTGAGCAGTTCTTC
TRBJ1-2,few,NA,TRBV9,CASSATATVYGYTF,TGTGCCAGCAGCGCGACAGCTACAGTCTATGGCTACACCTTC
TRBJ2-7,NA,TRBD1,TRBV5-4,CASSSTGGNEQYF,TGTGCCAGCAGCTCCACAGGGGGCAACGAGCAGTACTTC
TRBJ1-2,NA,TRBD1,TRBV7-2,CASSPTSDRGYGYTF,TGTGCCAGCTCCCCAACTTCGGACAGGGGCTATGGCTACACCTTC
TRBJ2-5,NA,TRBD2,TRBV18,CASSPGTSGTDRETQYF,TGTGCCAGCTCACCTGGAACTAGCGGGACGGACCGAGAGACCCAGTACTTC
TRBJ1-2,NA,NA,TRBV2,CASSPDLTTNYGYTF,TGTGCCAGCAGTCCCGACTTGACCACTAACTATGGCTACACCTTC
TRBJ2-5,NA,TRBD1,TRBV10-3,CAISEGQDRSETQYF,TGTGCCATCAGTGAGGGACAGGACCGGTCGGAGACCCAGTACTTC
TRBJ2-1,NA,NA,TRBV28,CASSLAINEQFF,TGTGCCAGCAGTCTAGCGATCAATGAGCAGTTCTTC
TRBJ1-2,NA,NA,TRBV4-2,CASSQVHRDNRYGYTF,TGTGCCAGCAGCCAGGTCCACAGGGATAACCGGTATGGCTACACCTTC
TRBJ2-3,NA,TRBD2,TRBV27,CASSPWLAGADTQYF,TGTGCCAGCAGTCCCTGGCTAGCGGGAGCAGATACGCAGTATTTT
TRBJ1-2,NA,NA,TRBV2,CASSVRDYGYTF,TGTGCCAGCAGTGTCAGGGACTATGGCTACACCTTC
TRBJ1-4,medium-sized,NA,TRBV7-2,CASSLATGLGNEKLFF,TGTGCCAGCAGTTTAGCTACGGGACTTGGTAATGAAAAACTGTTTTTT
TRBJ2-6,NA,TRBD2,TRBV4-1,CASSQERASGNLPGANVLTF,TGCGCCAGCAGCCAAGAAAGGGCTAGCGGGAACCTCCCCGGGGCCAACGTCCTGACTTTC
TRBJ1-1,NA,NA,TRBV7-8,CASSLAMGGLTEAFF,TGTGCCAGCAGCTTAGCGATGGGGGGCTTGACTGAAGCTTTCTTT
TRBJ2-7,NA,NA,TRBV5-1,CASSLQGNYEQYF,TGCGCCAGCAGCTTGCAGGGGAACTACGAGCAGTACTTC
TRBJ2-5,NA,NA,TRBV15,CATSRDHTLQETQYF,TGTGCCACCAGCAGAGATCATACCCTCCAAGAGACCCAGTACTTC